This record looks at one T cell receptor (beta chain) sequence and its context. V gave up 4 bases and J gave up 0 bases, with 16 bases separating them. The germline gives CDR1 MGHRA, CDR2 YSYEKL. The CDR3 length is 17 residues. This sample was included in a study of T cell changes during pregnancy in multiple sclerosis. Clones were sequenced by immunoSEQ multiplex PCR, and TCRdb holds only the in-frame ones, with some missing. Here the sample spans some 110,000 clones, 92% being singletons. This clonotype originated in a female donor with multiple sclerosis, enrolled in a pregnancy study. The material sequenced was peripheral blood, taken after pregnancy. The rearrangement links TRBV4-1 to TRBJ2-1, with D possibly being TRBD2 (5 bases). CDR3 loop: CASSLTHLASSYNEQFF. The CDR3 nucleotides read TGCGCCAGCAGCCTCACTCATTTAGCGAGCTCCTACAATGAGCAGTTCTTC.